This T cell receptor beta chain came from a study of lymphopenia after photon versus proton radiotherapy. Study-wide points: In patients who died, overall survival fell as post-nadir TCR diversity dropped more. Under photons, naive T cells and diversity fell while effector/memory populations rose. Authors raise, but do not show, better survival with proton therapy. After lymphocyte nadir, photon-treated repertoires showed oligoclonal expansion, especially CD8+ Temra.

Assay: immunoSEQ multiplex PCR; the TCRdb copy retains only in-frame clones and omits some. Here the sample spans around 160,000 clones, about 88% being singletons. Concerning this clone: Its antigen is undetermined.

The source was peripheral blood, collected from a patient treated with photon-based radiotherapy. This TCR derives from a middle-aged man with gastric cancer.

CDR3 coding DNA: TGCGCCAGCAGCAATCAGGGGACAGGGTACCAAGAGACCCAGTACTTC. This codes for CASSNQGTGYQETQYF. This chain uses TRBV4-1 with TRBJ2-5, with 9 bases that match TRBD1. The CDR3 is 16 residues long. V lost 5 bases, J lost 0 bases, and 7 bases stayed unmatched. CDR1 is MGHRA and CDR2 is YSYEKL in the germline V gene.